Below are 27 T cell receptor beta chains sequenced from a single sample in a study of T cell responses to AZD1222 COVID-19 vaccine. Profiled with immunoSEQ multiplex PCR; TCRdb holds only in-frame clones, not every one. This sample has fewer than 30,000 clones, with around four fifths found just once. The material was peripheral blood, obtained on day 0 of AZD1222 vaccination. The receptors stem from an adult in good health.

V and J are TRBV7-9 and TRBJ2-3; no firm D call. Germline loops: CDR1 SEHNR, CDR2 FQNEAQ (reference sequence). The CDR3 has 17 residues. Between the trimmed V and J ends, which lost 5 bases and 0 bases, there was a span of 18 bases. The CDR3 protein is CASSRRGGVPSTDTQYF. The DNA of the CDR3 is TGTGCCAGCAGCCGACGTGGCGGAGTTCCTAGCACAGATACGCAGTATTTT.

The chain uses TRBV29-1 and TRBJ1-2; TRBD1 might be the D (5 bases). The germline CDR1 and CDR2 sequences are SQVTM and ANQGSEA. There are 12 residues in the CDR3. Trimming removed 7 bases from V and 14 bases from J, with 23 bases in between. The CDR3 DNA sequence: TGCAGCGAAACGACTTCGACGGGGCCCGGGACCTTC. Translated: CSETTSTGPGTF.

The chain couples TRBV12-5 to TRBJ2-7, with 7 positions matching TRBD2. CDR1 is LGHNT, CDR2 FRNRAP, per germline. With 0 bases clipped from V and 6 bases from J, the junction kept 8 bases outside the gene matches. The CDR3 is 15 residues long. CDR3 protein: CASGLVAGGGGEQYF. In DNA, the CDR3 is TGTGCTAGTGGTTTGGTAGCGGGTGGCGGGGGCGAGCAGTACTTC.

The chain uses TRBV6-4 and TRBJ2-3; 7 bases are a match to TRBD2. The length of the CDR3 is 15 residues. J was trimmed by 1 base and V by 5 bases; bases with no gene match: 6. Germline V gene lookup returns CDR1 MRHNA and CDR2 SNTAGT. The CDR3 DNA reads TGTGCCAGCAGTCTGAGCGGGGCGGGCACAGATACGCAGTATTTT. This codes for CASSLSGAGTDTQYF.

The chain carries TRBV13 and TRBJ2-3, with 8 bases that match TRBD2. V lost 0 bases to trimming and J lost 5 bases; unmatched junction nucleotides: 1. The CDR3 covers 14 residues. The V gene's germline CDR1 is PRHDT and CDR2 FYEKMQ (reference sequence). CDR3 protein: CASSLGAGGDTQYF. As DNA, the CDR3 is TGTGCCAGCAGCTTAGGGGCGGGAGGAGATACGCAGTATTTT.

V and J are TRBV29-1 and TRBJ1-4, with a possible D match to TRBD1 (6 bases). The CDR3 is 14 amino acids. The V gene's germline CDR1 is SQVTM and CDR2 ANQGSEA. Trimming removed 4 bases at V and 5 bases at J, with 14 bases between. CDR3 amino acids: CSVARTAENEKLFF. CDR3 DNA sequence: TGCAGCGTTGCACGGACAGCCGAGAATGAAAAACTGTTTTTT.

A remark on this clone: The sample contains more than one DNA sequence encoding this CDR3. The J gene is TRBJ1-6, the V gene TRBV4-2; weak D call: TRBD1 (5 bases). With 2 bases removed from V and 10 bases from J, the gap between germline ends came to 9 bases. Germline loops: CDR1 LGHNA, CDR2 YNFKEQ. CDR3 size: 13 residues. CDR3 region: CASSQFGDSPLHF. DNA for the CDR3: TGTGCCAGCAGCCAATTTGGGGACTCACCCCTCCACTTT.

The DNA of the CDR3 is TGTGCCAGCAGTTACACCAGACAGGGTCCAAGCAATCAGCCCCAGCATTTT. This encodes CASSYTRQGPSNQPQHF. The chain joins TRBV6-2 or TRBV6-3 to TRBJ1-5, with TRBD1 matching 7 bases. The junction had 8 bases not matched to a gene; V was cut back by 2 bases and J by 1 base. Germline V gene data show CDR1 as MNHEY and CDR2 as SVGEGT. The CDR3 length is 17 residues.

V and J are TRBV11-2 and TRBJ1-3; D may be TRBD1 (5 bases). Germline loops: CDR1 SGHAT, CDR2 FQNNGV. The CDR3 length is 15 residues. Trimming removed 4 bases at V and 2 bases at J, with 12 bases between. The CDR3: CASSSWDGTGNTIYF. CDR3 in DNA: TGTGCCAGCAGCTCCTGGGACGGAACTGGAAACACCATATATTTT.

The chain couples TRBV11-2 to TRBJ1-2, with 7 positions matching TRBD1. Germline V gene sequence: CDR1 SGHAT, CDR2 FQNNGV. Trimming took 5 bases from V and 8 from J; bases not matched to a gene: 17. The CDR3 is 16 residues long. This chain's CDR3 is CASSPGGQPRTEGYTF. The CDR3 region has the DNA TGTGCCAGCAGCCCAGGGGGACAGCCGAGGACTGAGGGCTACACCTTC.

This CDR3 reads CASSEVGTRYYEQYF. CDR3 bases: TGTGCCAGCAGTGAAGTTGGGACCAGATACTACGAGCAGTACTTC. This chain joins TRBV2 and TRBJ2-7; D may correspond to TRBD1 or TRBD2 (5 bases each). Trimming stripped 1 base from V and 3 bases from J, with 13 bases between. The CDR3 length is 15 residues. Germline V lookup: CDR1 SNHLY, CDR2 FYNNEI. The whole variable domain, filled in from reference TRBV2 and TRBJ2-7, reads EPEVTQTPSHQVTQMGQEVILRCVPISNHLYFYWYRQILGQKVEFLVSFYNNEISEKSEIFDDQFSVERPDGSNFTLKIRSTKLEDSAMYFCASSEVGTRYYEQYFGPGTRLTVT.

The chain combines TRBV10-1 with TRBJ2-1, with D perhaps assigned TRBD1 or TRBD2 (6 bases each). V lost 7 bases to trimming and J lost 6 bases, with 19 bases between them. The CDR3 extends over 15 amino acids. Germline CDR1 and CDR2: WNHNN and SYGVQD (reference sequence). The CDR3, as DNA: TGCGCCAGCACCCCCAGGGCCGGGGGCTCCAATGAGCAGTTCTTC. It encodes CASTPRAGGSNEQFF.

This clone has a single count. This chain connects TRBV5-1 to TRBJ1-1; maybe TRBD1 (6 bases). Germline CDR1 and CDR2: SGHRS and YFSETQ. The CDR3 is 16 amino acids. V was clipped by 0 bases and J by 5 bases, with 17 bases between them. The CDR3 DNA sequence: TGCGCCAGCAGCTTGGATGGGGGCGCGGGTGAAACTGAAGCTTTCTTT. Amino acid sequence: CASSLDGGAGETEAFF.

The chain combines TRBV5-1 with TRBJ2-2, with 7 bases aligning to TRBD1. Germline CDR1 SGHRS, CDR2 YFSETQ. The CDR3 is made up of 14 amino acids. J lost 6 bases, V lost 5 bases, and 7 bases had no gene match. CDR3 sequence reads: CASSPTGAAGELFF. Written as DNA, the CDR3 is TGCGCCAGCAGTCCTACAGGGGCAGCCGGGGAGCTGTTTTTT. Drawing the rest from reference TRBV5-1 and TRBJ2-2, the complete variable domain is KAGVTQTPRYLIKTRGQQVTLSCSPISGHRSVSWYQQTPGQGLQFLFEYFSETQRNKGNFPGRFSGRQFSNSRSEMNVSTLELGDSALYLCASSPTGAAGELFFGEGSRLTVL.

The genes are TRBV20-1 and TRBJ1-3; D not certain. Deletions cut 3 bases from V and 4 bases from J, with 19 bases between. This CDR3 is built from 16 residues. Per germline, CDR1 DFQATT and CDR2 SNEGSKA (reference sequence). The CDR3 protein is CSASDTWAGKGNTIYF. DNA for the CDR3: TGCAGTGCTAGTGACACTTGGGCAGGAAAAGGAAACACCATATATTTT.

The chain uses TRBV19 and TRBJ2-2; D may correspond to TRBD1 or TRBD2 (6 bases each). The CDR3 spans 13 residues. V was cut by 11 bases and J by 1 base, with 11 bases left in between. Germline assignment: CDR1 LNHDA and CDR2 SQIVND (reference sequence). CDR3 DNA: TGTGCCGTGGAGGGGGGGAACACCGGGGAGCTGTTTTTT. Protein sequence: CAVEGGNTGELFF.

This chain links TRBV18 with TRBJ2-7; D remains unclear. The CDR3 spans 13 residues. Looked up from germline, CDR1 is KGHSH and CDR2 is LQKENI. V was cut by 3 bases and J by 7 bases, with 13 bases left in between. The CDR3, as DNA: TGTGCCAGCTCACCCTCCCTGACTGGGGAGCAGTACTTC. This gives the protein CASSPSLTGEQYF.

The chain is built from TRBV19 and TRBJ1-1, with D tentatively TRBD1 (5 bases). CDR3 length: 14 amino acids. CDR1 LNHDA and CDR2 SQIVND come from the germline V gene (reference sequence). V was shortened by 7 bases and J by 1 base, with 13 bases between the two germline ends. This CDR3 reads CASTRWDGNTEAFF. DNA of the CDR3: TGTGCCAGTACGAGGTGGGACGGGAACACTGAAGCTTTCTTT.

The chain has TRBV25-1 and TRBJ2-3, with 11 bases aligning to TRBD2. Per germline, CDR1 MGHDK and CDR2 SYGVNS. The CDR3 has 17 amino acids. The V and J ends lost 6 bases and 4 bases, in that order; junction bases with no gene match: 12. The CDR3 sequence: CASSEQSLAGAADTQYF. CDR3 DNA: TGTGCCAGCAGCGAACAGTCACTAGCGGGAGCGGCAGATACGCAGTATTTT.

The V call is TRBV12-5, the J call TRBJ2-7, with 9 bases matching TRBD1. CDR3 length equals 15 residues. The V and J ends lost 5 bases and 4 bases, in that order; junction bases with no gene match: 9. Germline assignment: CDR1 LGHNT and CDR2 FRNRAP. The DNA for the CDR3 is TGTGCTAGTGGTAAACAGGGGGCGCGGAAGTACGAGCAGTACTTC. Residues: CASGKQGARKYEQYF.

In its sample, this clone was seen once. The rearrangement uses TRBV18 and TRBJ2-7, with TRBD2 identical over 9 bases. Per germline, CDR1 KGHSH and CDR2 LQKENI. CDR3 size: 14 residues. V was pared by 4 bases and J by 7 bases, with 8 bases of the junction left unmatched. The CDR3 protein is CASSRTSDVGEQYV. In DNA form, the CDR3 reads TGTGCCAGCTCACGGACTAGCGATGTAGGTGAGCAGTACGTC.

Only one count was recorded for this clone. The chain is built from TRBV4-1 and TRBJ1-3; no firm D call. V lost 0 bases to trimming and J lost 0 bases, with 12 bases between them. Per the germline V gene, CDR1 is MGHRA and CDR2 is YSYEKL. The CDR3 totals 17 residues. The CDR3 protein is CASSQDRHRSSGNTIYF. The CDR3 DNA sequence: TGCGCCAGCAGCCAAGATAGGCACAGAAGCTCTGGAAACACCATATATTTT.

The chain recombines TRBV6-7 with TRBJ1-6; 9 bases agree with TRBD1. TRBV6-7 belongs to the ORF category, with a function that is uncertain. This CDR3 region has 17 residues. After removal of 8 bases from V and 0 bases from J, the junction contained 8 bases not matched to a gene. In DNA form, the CDR3 reads TGTGCCAGCTCGGACAGGGGTAAATTCTCCTATAATTCACCCCTCCACTTT. Translated, it gives CASSDRGKFSYNSPLHF.

V usage is TRBV11-2 and J usage is TRBJ1-2, with a possible D match to TRBD1 (5 bases). Germline loops: CDR1 SGHAT, CDR2 FQNNGV. CDR3 size: 14 residues. Deletions cut 6 bases from V and 0 bases from J, with 11 bases between. CDR3 in DNA: TGTGCCAGCAGTCAGGGACTAGCTAACTATGGCTACACCTTC. Amino acids: CASSQGLANYGYTF.

The chain joins TRBV7-2 to TRBJ1-1; no reliable D call. CDR1 is SGHTA and CDR2 is FQGNSA in the germline V gene. V lost 4 bases to trimming and J lost 0 bases, with 12 bases between them. The CDR3 length is 15 residues. The CDR3 is CASSSPFSLNTEAFF. The CDR3, as DNA: TGTGCCAGCAGCTCCCCCTTTAGCCTGAACACTGAAGCTTTCTTT.

This clone was picked up one time. The chain combines TRBV7-8 with TRBJ1-5; D is possibly TRBD1 (5 bases). Deletions cut 2 bases from V and 1 base from J, with 9 bases between. This CDR3 has 15 amino acids. Germline V CDR1 and CDR2: SGHVS, FQNEAQ. The CDR3 bases are TGTGCCAGCAGCTTAAACTACAGGAGCAATCAGCCCCAGCATTTT. Protein sequence: CASSLNYRSNQPQHF. Supplemented by reference TRBV7-8 and TRBJ1-5, the full variable domain reads GAGVSQSPRYKVAKRGQDVALRCDPISGHVSLFWYQQALGQGPEFLTYFQNEAQLDKSGLPSDRFFAERPEGSVSTLKIQRTQQEDSAVYLCASSLNYRSNQPQHFGDGTRLSIL.

The chain employs TRBV11-3 and TRBJ2-1, with 14 bases fitting TRBD2. CDR3 size: 19 residues. Germline assignment: CDR1 SGHNT and CDR2 YENEEA. V was clipped by 1 base and J by 4 bases; unmatched bases: 9. DNA of the CDR3: TGTGCCAGCAGCTTAGGGCCTCGGACTAGCGGGAGGTCTTACAATGAGCAGTTCTTC. Protein product: CASSLGPRTSGRSYNEQFF. The variable domain in full, with the rest retrieved from reference TRBV11-3 and TRBJ2-1, is EAGVVQSPRYKIIEKKQPVAFWCNPISGHNTLYWYLQNLGQGPELLIRYENEEAVDDSQLPKDRFSAERLKGVDSTLKIQPAELGDSAVYLCASSLGPRTSGRSYNEQFFGPGTRLTVL.